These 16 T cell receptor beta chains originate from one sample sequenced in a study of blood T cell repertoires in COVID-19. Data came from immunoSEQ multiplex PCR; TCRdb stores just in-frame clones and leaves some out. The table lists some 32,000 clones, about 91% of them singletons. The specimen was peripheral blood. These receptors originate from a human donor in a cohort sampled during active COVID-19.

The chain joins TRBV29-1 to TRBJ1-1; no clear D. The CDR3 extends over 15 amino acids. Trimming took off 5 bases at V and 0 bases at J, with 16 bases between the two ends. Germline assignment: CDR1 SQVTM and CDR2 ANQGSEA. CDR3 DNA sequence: TGCAGCGTTCATACAGTGGGAGGAATGAACACTGAAGCTTTCTTT. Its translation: CSVHTVGGMNTEAFF.

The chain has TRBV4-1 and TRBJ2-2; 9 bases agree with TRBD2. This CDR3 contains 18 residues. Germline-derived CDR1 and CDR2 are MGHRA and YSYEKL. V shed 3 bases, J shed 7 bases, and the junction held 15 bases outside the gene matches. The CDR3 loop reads CASSHPTGLAGLDGELFF. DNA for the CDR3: TGCGCCAGCAGCCATCCAACTGGGCTAGCGGGACTAGACGGGGAGCTGTTTTTT.

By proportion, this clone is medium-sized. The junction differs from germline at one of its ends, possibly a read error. The chain's CDR3 is CAISDFGTIAF. In DNA form, the CDR3 reads TGTGCCATCAGTGATTTCGGGACAATCGCCTTC. The rearrangement joins TRBV10-3 to TRBJ1-2; D may be TRBD1 (6 bases). CDR1 and CDR2 from the germline V gene are ENHRY and SYGVKD. The CDR3 runs 11 residues.

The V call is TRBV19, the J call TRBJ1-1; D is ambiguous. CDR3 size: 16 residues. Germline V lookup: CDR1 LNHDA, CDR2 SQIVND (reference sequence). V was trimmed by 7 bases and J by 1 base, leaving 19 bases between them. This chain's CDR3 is CASTTRRRMGNTEAFF. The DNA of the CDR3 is TGTGCCAGTACTACTAGGAGGAGGATGGGGAACACTGAAGCTTTCTTT.

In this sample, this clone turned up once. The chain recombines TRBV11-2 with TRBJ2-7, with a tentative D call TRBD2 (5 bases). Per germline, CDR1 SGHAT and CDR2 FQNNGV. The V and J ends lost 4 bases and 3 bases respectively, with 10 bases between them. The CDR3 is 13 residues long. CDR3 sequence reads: CASSSIRDYEQYF. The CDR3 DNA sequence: TGTGCCAGCAGCTCTATCCGGGACTACGAGCAGTACTTC.

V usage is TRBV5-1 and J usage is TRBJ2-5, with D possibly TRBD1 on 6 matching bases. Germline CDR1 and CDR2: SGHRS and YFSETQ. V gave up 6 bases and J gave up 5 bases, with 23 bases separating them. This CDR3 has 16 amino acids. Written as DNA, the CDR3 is TGCGCCAGCACCCCCTTGGGAACAGGGCCGAGGGAGACCCAGTACTTC. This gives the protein CASTPLGTGPRETQYF.

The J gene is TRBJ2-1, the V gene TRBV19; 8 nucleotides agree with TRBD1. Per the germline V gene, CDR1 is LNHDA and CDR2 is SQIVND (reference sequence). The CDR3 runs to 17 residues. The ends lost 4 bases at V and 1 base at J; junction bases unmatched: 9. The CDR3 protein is CASSTQGQGPSYNEQFF. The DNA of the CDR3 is TGTGCCAGTAGTACCCAAGGACAGGGCCCTTCCTACAATGAGCAGTTCTTC.

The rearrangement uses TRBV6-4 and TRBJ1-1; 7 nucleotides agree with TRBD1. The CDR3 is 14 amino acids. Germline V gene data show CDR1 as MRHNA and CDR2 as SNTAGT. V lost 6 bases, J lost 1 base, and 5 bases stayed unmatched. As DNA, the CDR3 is TGTGCCAGCAGATCCCAGGGGGGGAACACTGAAGCTTTCTTT. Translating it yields CASRSQGGNTEAFF.

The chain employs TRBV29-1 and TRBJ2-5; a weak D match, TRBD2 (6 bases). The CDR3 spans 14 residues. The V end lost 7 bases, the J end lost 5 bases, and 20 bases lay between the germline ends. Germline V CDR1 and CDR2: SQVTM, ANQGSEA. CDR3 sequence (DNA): TGCAGCGCCTTTAGACGGGGGTTAGGGGAGACCCAGTACTTC. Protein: CSAFRRGLGETQYF.

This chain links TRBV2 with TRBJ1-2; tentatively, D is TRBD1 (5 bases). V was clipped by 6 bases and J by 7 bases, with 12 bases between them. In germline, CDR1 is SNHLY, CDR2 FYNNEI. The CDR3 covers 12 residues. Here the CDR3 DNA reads TGTGCCAGCAGGTGGCAGGGCGGTGGCTACACCTTC. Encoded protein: CASRWQGGGYTF. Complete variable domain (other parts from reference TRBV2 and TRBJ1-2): EPEVTQTPSHQVTQMGQEVILRCVPISNHLYFYWYRQILGQKVEFLVSFYNNEISEKSEIFDDQFSVERPDGSNFTLKIRSTKLEDSAMYFCASRWQGGGYTFGSGTRLTVV.

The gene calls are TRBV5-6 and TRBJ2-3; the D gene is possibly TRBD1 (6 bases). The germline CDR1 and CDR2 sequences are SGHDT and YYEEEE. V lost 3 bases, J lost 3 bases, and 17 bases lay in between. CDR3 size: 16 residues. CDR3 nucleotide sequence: TGTGCCAGCAGCTGGGGGCAGGGCCTAGGAACAGATACGCAGTATTTT. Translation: CASSWGQGLGTDTQYF.

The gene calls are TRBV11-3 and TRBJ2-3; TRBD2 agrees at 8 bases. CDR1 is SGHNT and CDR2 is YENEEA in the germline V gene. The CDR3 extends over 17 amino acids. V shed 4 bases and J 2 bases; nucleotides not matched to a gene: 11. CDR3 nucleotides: TGTGCCAGCAGCTCCCGATCAGCGGGGGCCAACACAGATACGCAGTATTTT. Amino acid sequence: CASSSRSAGANTDTQYF.

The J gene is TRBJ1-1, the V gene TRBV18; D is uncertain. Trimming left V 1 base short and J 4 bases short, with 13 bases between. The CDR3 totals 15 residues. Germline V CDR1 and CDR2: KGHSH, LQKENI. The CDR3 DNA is TGTGCCAGCTCACCACTGGGGTCCGAGGGCACTGAAGCTTTCTTT. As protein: CASSPLGSEGTEAFF.

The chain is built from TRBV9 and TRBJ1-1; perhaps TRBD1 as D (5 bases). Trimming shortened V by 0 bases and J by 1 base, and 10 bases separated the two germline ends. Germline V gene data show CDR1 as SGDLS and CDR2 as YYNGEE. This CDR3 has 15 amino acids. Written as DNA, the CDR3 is TGTGCCAGCAGCGTAGGGGTAGGGGCGAACACTGAAGCTTTCTTT. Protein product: CASSVGVGANTEAFF.

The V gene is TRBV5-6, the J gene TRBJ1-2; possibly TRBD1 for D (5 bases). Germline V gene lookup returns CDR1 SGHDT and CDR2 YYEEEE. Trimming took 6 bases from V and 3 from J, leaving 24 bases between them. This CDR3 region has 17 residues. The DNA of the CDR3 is TGTGCCAGCACCTCTTGGGGGGACCGCATTCTTTACTATGGCTACACCTTC. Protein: CASTSWGDRILYYGYTF.

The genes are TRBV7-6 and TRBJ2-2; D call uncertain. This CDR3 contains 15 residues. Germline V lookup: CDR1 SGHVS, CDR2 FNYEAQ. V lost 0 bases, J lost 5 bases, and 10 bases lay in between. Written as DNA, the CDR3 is TGTGCCAGCAGCTTAGCACTTCGGAGAACCGGGGAGCTGTTTTTT. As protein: CASSLALRRTGELFF. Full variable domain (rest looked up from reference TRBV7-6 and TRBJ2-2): GAGVSQSPRYKVTKRGQDVALRCDPISGHVSLYWYRQALGQGPEFLTYFNYEAQQDKSGLPNDRFSAERPEGSISTLTIQRTEQRDSAMYRCASSLALRRTGELFFGEGSRLTVL.